The T cell receptor beta chain described here comes from a study of blood T cell repertoires in COVID-19. At the level of the study: Material from acute and convalescent COVID-19 was sourced from the United States, Italy and Spain. T cells, B-cell-depleted T cells, or PBMCs provided the cDNA or gDNA that served as material.

Study processing details: Reference gene primer amplification yielded estimated nucleated cell counts. Sequenced by immunoSEQ multiplex PCR; TCRdb stores in-frame clones only, minus some. That table gives V, J and clone size, and the DNA gave D and trimming. The sample contains some 160,000 clones, about four fifths of which appear only once. The CDR3 contains 15 residues. V lost 2 bases, J lost 4 bases, and 8 bases stayed unmatched. Germline V lookup: CDR1 SGDLS, CDR2 YYNGEE. The specimen sequenced was peripheral blood. This TCR was recovered from a woman at least 80 years old with acute or convalescent COVID-19. V usage is TRBV9 and J usage is TRBJ2-7; 8 bases agree with TRBD2. CDR3 region: CASSVSSGSHYEQYF. CDR3 in DNA: TGTGCCAGCAGCGTTTCAAGCGGGAGTCATTACGAGCAGTACTTC.